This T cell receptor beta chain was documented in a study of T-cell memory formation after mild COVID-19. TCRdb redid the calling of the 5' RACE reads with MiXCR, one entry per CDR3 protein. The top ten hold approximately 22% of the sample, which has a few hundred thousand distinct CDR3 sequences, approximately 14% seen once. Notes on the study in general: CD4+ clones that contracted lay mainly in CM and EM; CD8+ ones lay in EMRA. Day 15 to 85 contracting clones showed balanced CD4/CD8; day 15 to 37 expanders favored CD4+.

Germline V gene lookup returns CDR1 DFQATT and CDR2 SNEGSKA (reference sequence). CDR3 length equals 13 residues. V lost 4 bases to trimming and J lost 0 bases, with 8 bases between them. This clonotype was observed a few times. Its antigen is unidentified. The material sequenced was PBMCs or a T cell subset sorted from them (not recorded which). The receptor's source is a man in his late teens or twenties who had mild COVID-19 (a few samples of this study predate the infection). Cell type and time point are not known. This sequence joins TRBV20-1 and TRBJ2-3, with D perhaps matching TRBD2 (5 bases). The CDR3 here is CSATRTSTDTQYF. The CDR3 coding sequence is TGCAGTGCTACTAGGACTAGCACAGATACGCAGTATTTT.